One and the same sample provided the 6 T cell receptor beta chains below, sequenced in a study. TCRdb independently ran MiXCR on the RT-PCR reads; one entry per CDR3 protein. The table shows around 700,000 distinct CDR3 sequences, with 11% to 15% occurring only once. The sample was memory CD4+ T cells from blood. These receptors were obtained from a female donor in good health, serving as a healthy control.

This clonotype was seen only a few times. The rearrangement joins TRBV29-1 to TRBJ2-3; 8 bases fit TRBD2. V gave up 0 bases and J gave up 2 bases; unmatched junction bases: 7. The CDR3 sequence is 16 residues long. Germline CDR1 reads SQVTM; CDR2 reads ANQGSEA. The CDR3 nucleotides are TGCAGCGTTGAAGATCGTCGGGGGGGCGTCACAGATACGCAGTATTTT. Translated: CSVEDRRGGVTDTQYF.

This clonotype was seen just once. A much larger clone sits a single nucleotide away, making a read error possible. This rearrangement joins TRBV7-2 to TRBJ1-1; 8 bases agree with TRBD1. CDR1 and CDR2 (germline): SGHTA, FQGNSA. This CDR3 region has 14 residues. Trimming removed 5 bases from V and 4 bases from J; junction bases left unmatched: 6. The CDR3, as DNA: TGTGCCAGCAGCCCAGGGGGCTTGGCCACTGAAGCTTTCTTT. Amino acid sequence: CASSPGGLATEAFF.

In this sample, this clonotype turned up many times. The gene calls are TRBV29-1 and TRBJ2-3, with 7 bases identical to TRBD1. CDR1 and CDR2 (germline): SQVTM, ANQGSEA. With V trimmed by 6 bases and J by 0 bases, 9 bases remained unmatched. This CDR3 is built from 15 residues. This CDR3 reads CSVLTDRDSTDTQYF. In DNA form, the CDR3 reads TGCAGCGTCCTCACTGACAGGGACAGCACAGATACGCAGTATTTT.

This clonotype was recorded many times. The J gene is TRBJ2-5, the V gene TRBV20-1; D is perhaps TRBD2 (6 bases). V was clipped by 4 bases and J by 0 bases, with 12 bases between them. This CDR3 has 14 amino acids. Per germline, CDR1 DFQATT and CDR2 SNEGSKA (reference sequence). The CDR3 DNA is TGCAGTGCTAATCCCGCGGGGTACCAAGAGACCCAGTACTTC. It specifies CSANPAGYQETQYF.

The sample holds a few counts of this clonotype. The chain has TRBV6-5 and TRBJ2-1; D unresolved. Germline V gene sequence: CDR1 MNHEY, CDR2 SVGAGI. The CDR3 is made up of 13 amino acids. Trimming shortened V by 7 bases and J by 4 bases, and 11 bases separated the two germline ends. The CDR3: CASTPDGYNEQFF. CDR3 coding DNA: TGTGCCAGCACCCCAGACGGATACAATGAGCAGTTCTTC.

Many counts were recorded for this clonotype. The DNA for the CDR3 is TGCAGTGCTAGAGATTTCAGGGGGCCGGTGAACACTGAAGCTTTCTTT. Translated: CSARDFRGPVNTEAFF. This rearrangement joins TRBV20-1 to TRBJ1-1; TRBD1 matches 8 bases. Germline V gives CDR1 DFQATT, CDR2 SNEGSKA (reference sequence). The CDR3 runs to 16 residues. The ends lost 0 bases at V and 0 bases at J; junction bases unmatched: 6.